Below, one TCR beta chain is given with its context. Its target is not known. CDR3 length equals 14 residues. J was trimmed by 6 bases and V by 4 bases; bases with no gene match: 3. CDR1 and CDR2 (germline): MNHEY, SMNVEV (reference sequence). This sample was included in a study of a mutant IDH1 vaccine in newly diagnosed glioma. Study summary: Each patient was administered eight vaccinations, scheduled in weeks 1, 3, 5, 7, 11, 15, 19 and 23. Vaccination followed radiotherapy alone by 4-6 weeks, or accompanied temozolomide cycles. Treated individuals were 62.5% male and approximately 40% female, averaging 40.4 years of age. Those enrolled had earlier been treated with radiotherapy, temozolomide, or both, mostly both.

The table came from immunoSEQ multiplex PCR; TCRdb's copy has only in-frame clones and leaves some out. The profile shows 60,000 or so clones, approximately 84% of them singletons. Time point: week 23, last vaccination. Each dose of the vaccine consisted of 300 ug of mutant IDH1 20-mer peptide, with topical imiquimod. The V and J genes are TRBV27 and TRBJ1-5; 10 bases agree with TRBD1. This TCR derives from a man aged 25-40 years with glioma. The sample consisted of PBMCs, taken from a glioma patient whose treatment included an IDH1 peptide vaccine. CDR3 DNA: TGTGCCAGCAGTTCGGGACAGGGGTTTCAGCCCCAGCATTTT. Its translation: CASSSGQGFQPQHF.